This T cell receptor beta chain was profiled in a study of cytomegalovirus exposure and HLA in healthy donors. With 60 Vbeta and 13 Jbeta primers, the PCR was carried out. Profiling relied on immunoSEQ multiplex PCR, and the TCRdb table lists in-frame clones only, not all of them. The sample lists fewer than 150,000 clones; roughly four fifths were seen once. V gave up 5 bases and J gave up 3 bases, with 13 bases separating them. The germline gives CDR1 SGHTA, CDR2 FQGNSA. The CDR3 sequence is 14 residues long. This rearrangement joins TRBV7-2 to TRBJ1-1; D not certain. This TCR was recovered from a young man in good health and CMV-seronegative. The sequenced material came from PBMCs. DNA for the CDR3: TGTGCCAGCAGCCCAGAGGCCGCCTACACTGAAGCTTTCTTT. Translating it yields CASSPEAAYTEAFF.